This passage covers 16 T cell receptor beta chains from one sample sequenced in a study of cytomegalovirus exposure and HLA in healthy donors. A multiplex PCR was run with 60 Vbeta primers and 13 Jbeta primers. Sequenced by immunoSEQ multiplex PCR; TCRdb stores in-frame clones only, minus some. This table has some 93,000 clones, less than 10% appearing once. What was sequenced was PBMCs. The receptors were sampled from a man in his fifties or sixties in good health and CMV-seropositive.

Remarks on this clone: The germline gene is not matched at one end of the junction; a read error may be the cause. The gene calls are TRBV7-7 and TRBJ1-4; unclear D gene. The CDR3 loop spans 15 amino acids. Germline CDR1 SSHAT, CDR2 FNYEAQ (reference sequence). CDR3 DNA: TGTGCTAGCAGTCCAACGTCGGGGACTAATGAAAAACTGTTTTTT. Translated, it gives CASSPTSGTNEKLFF.

This clone was recorded only once. The rearrangement joins TRBV5-8 to TRBJ2-1; weak D call: TRBD2 (5 bases). The CDR3 is 14 residues long. The V and J ends lost 1 base and 8 bases respectively, with 13 bases between them. Germline CDR1 reads SGHTS; CDR2 reads YDEGEE. CDR3 DNA: TGTGCCAGCAGCTTGCGGGGTACCGGGGATGAGCAGTTCTTC. This gives the protein CASSLRGTGDEQFF.

The chain links TRBV6-1 to TRBJ1-4; maybe TRBD1 (6 bases). The CDR3 has 15 residues. The V end was cut by 3 bases, the J end by 0 bases, with 8 bases between. Germline CDR1 is MNHNS and CDR2 is SASEGT. DNA of the CDR3: TGTGCCAGCAGTGATTGGACAGCAACTAATGAAAAACTGTTTTTT. Amino acids: CASSDWTATNEKLFF.

The CDR3 DNA follows: TGTGCCTGGGACGGTGGAGTACGCAATCAGCCCCAGCATTTT. Translated: CAWDGGVRNQPQHF. The chain is built from TRBV30 and TRBJ1-5; D remains ambiguous. The CDR3 sequence is 14 residues long. CDR1 is GTSNPN and CDR2 is SVGIG in the germline V gene (reference sequence). Trimming took 5 bases from V and 2 from J, leaving 13 bases between them.

CDR3 in amino acids: CASRLEEGQYNEQFF. The CDR3, as DNA: TGTGCCAGCAGACTGGAAGAGGGCCAGTACAATGAGCAGTTCTTC. This chain connects TRBV7-8 to TRBJ2-1; a weak D match, TRBD2 (5 bases). Per germline, CDR1 SGHVS and CDR2 FQNEAQ. The germline V and J ends were trimmed by 6 bases and 4 bases, with 16 bases remaining between them. This CDR3 has 15 amino acids.

The genes are TRBV7-9 and TRBJ2-3; a possible D gene is TRBD2 (6 bases). The germline V gene has CDR1 SEHNR and CDR2 FQNEAQ (reference sequence). The CDR3 runs to 16 residues. V shed 0 bases and J shed 1 base, with 11 bases lying between them. The CDR3, as DNA: TGTGCCAGCAGCTTAGCGGGTAGCGGACGCACAGATACGCAGTATTTT. Amino acids: CASSLAGSGRTDTQYF. The complete variable domain, with remaining parts taken from reference TRBV7-9 and TRBJ2-3, reads DTGVSQNPRHKITKRGQNVTFRCDPISEHNRLYWYRQTLGQGPEFLTYFQNEAQLEKSRLLSDRFSAERPKGSFSTLEIQRTEQGDSAMYLCASSLAGSGRTDTQYFGPGTRLTVL.

This chain links TRBV7-9 with TRBJ2-6; 8 bases agree with TRBD1. Germline CDR1 SEHNR, CDR2 FQNEAQ (reference sequence). The CDR3 sequence is 19 residues long. Trimming cost V 5 bases and J 2 bases; bases outside gene matches: 14. The CDR3 spells CASSPGEGQGPPGANVLTF. In DNA form, the CDR3 reads TGTGCCAGCAGCCCCGGGGAAGGACAGGGACCTCCTGGGGCCAACGTCCTGACTTTC.

The CDR3 DNA reads as TGTGCCAGCAGTCTTGGGACAGGGTCTGGGGCCAACGTCCTGACTTTC. It yields the protein CASSLGTGSGANVLTF. The chain combines TRBV27 with TRBJ2-6; 9 nucleotides agree with TRBD1. Looked up from germline, CDR1 is MNHEY and CDR2 is SMNVEV (reference sequence). The CDR3 is 16 residues long. V was clipped by 5 bases and J by 1 base; unmatched bases: 3.

The J gene is TRBJ2-2, the V gene TRBV6-5; 7 nucleotides agree with TRBD1. The CDR3 has 14 amino acids. Germline assignment: CDR1 MNHEY and CDR2 SVGAGI. Germline trimming cut 5 bases from V and 5 bases from J; bases unmatched to any gene: 5. As DNA, the CDR3 is TGTGCCAGCAGTCCACAGGGGCAAACCGGGGAGCTGTTTTTT. This gives the protein CASSPQGQTGELFF.

The chain links TRBV7-2 to TRBJ2-1, with 9 bases lining up with TRBD2. This CDR3 comprises 15 residues. CDR1 and CDR2 (germline): SGHTA, FQGNSA. V gave up 4 bases and J gave up 6 bases; unmatched junction bases: 7. CDR3 in amino acids: CASSSLSGRGNEQFF. For the CDR3, the DNA is TGTGCCAGCAGCTCCCTTAGCGGGAGAGGCAATGAGCAGTTCTTC. The full variable domain, with the rest looked up from reference TRBV7-2 and TRBJ2-1, is GAGVSQSPSNKVTEKGKDVELRCDPISGHTALYWYRQSLGQGLEFLIYFQGNSAPDKSGLPSDRFSAERTGGSVSTLTIQRTQQEDSAVYLCASSSLSGRGNEQFFGPGTRLTVL.

The sample holds a few counts of this clone. V usage is TRBV5-1 and J usage is TRBJ2-3; D not resolved. Per germline, CDR1 SGHRS and CDR2 YFSETQ. V lost 7 bases and J lost 1, with 13 bases in between. The CDR3 has 14 residues. The CDR3 DNA sequence: TGCGCCAGCCTGAGCAATCCGGGCACAGATACGCAGTATTTT. Amino acids: CASLSNPGTDTQYF.

The genes are TRBV19 and TRBJ1-3; no firm D call. Germline assignment: CDR1 LNHDA and CDR2 SQIVND (reference sequence). Trimming shortened V by 6 bases and J by 0 bases, and 9 bases separated the two germline ends. The CDR3 consists of 14 residues. Here the CDR3 DNA reads TGTGCCAGTAGAGGAGGATCCTCTGGAAACACCATATATTTT. It encodes CASRGGSSGNTIYF.

Only a few counts were recorded for this clone. V and J are TRBV6-6 and TRBJ2-5; 7 bases fit TRBD1. This CDR3 comprises 15 residues. The germline CDR1 and CDR2 sequences are MNHNY and SVGAGI (reference sequence). The ends lost 6 bases at V and 3 bases at J; junction bases unmatched: 10. CDR3 residues: CASSLVGQKKETQYF. CDR3 in DNA: TGTGCCAGCAGCCTAGTGGGACAGAAAAAAGAGACCCAGTACTTC.

In its sample, this clone was seen a few times. This chain connects TRBV9 to TRBJ1-2, with D hard to call. The V and J ends lost 0 bases and 5 bases respectively, with 17 bases between them. CDR1 and CDR2 (germline): SGDLS, YYNGEE. The CDR3 consists of 16 residues. The CDR3 loop is CASSVDGFGQAYGYTF. CDR3 DNA sequence: TGTGCCAGCAGCGTAGATGGGTTTGGGCAGGCGTATGGCTACACCTTC.

This clone was detected only a few times. The chain employs TRBV28 and TRBJ1-2; tentative D call: TRBD1 (5 bases). The CDR3 runs 11 residues. Trimming left V 10 bases short and J 6 bases short, with 12 bases between. Per germline, CDR1 MDHEN and CDR2 SYDVKM. The CDR3 loop reads CATLRQHGYTF. The CDR3, as DNA: TGTGCCACCCTCCGACAGCATGGCTACACCTTC.

This clone was counted between two and nine times. V gene TRBV6-1 combines with J gene TRBJ2-7; 8 bases match TRBD1. CDR1 MNHNS and CDR2 SASEGT come from the germline V gene. The CDR3 extends over 14 amino acids. V lost 5 bases, J lost 2 bases, and 5 bases stayed unmatched. The CDR3 is CASSLTGGAYEQYF. CDR3 DNA: TGTGCCAGCAGTCTAACAGGGGGTGCCTACGAGCAGTACTTC.